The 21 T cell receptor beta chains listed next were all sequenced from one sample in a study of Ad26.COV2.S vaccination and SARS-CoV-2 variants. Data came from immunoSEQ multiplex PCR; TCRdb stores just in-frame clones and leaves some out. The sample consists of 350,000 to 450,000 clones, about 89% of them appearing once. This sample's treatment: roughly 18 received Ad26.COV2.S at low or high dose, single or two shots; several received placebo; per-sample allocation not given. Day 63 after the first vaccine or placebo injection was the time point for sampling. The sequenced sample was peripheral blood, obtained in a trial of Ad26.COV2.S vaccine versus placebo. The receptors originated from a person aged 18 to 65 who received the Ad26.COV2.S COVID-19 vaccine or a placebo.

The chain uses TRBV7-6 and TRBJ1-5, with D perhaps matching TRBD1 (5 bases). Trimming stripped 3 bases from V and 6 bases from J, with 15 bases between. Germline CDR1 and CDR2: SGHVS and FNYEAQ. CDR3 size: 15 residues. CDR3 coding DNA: TGTGCCAGCAGCTTGGGACCCCGGGGAGGTCAGCCCCAGCATTTT. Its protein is CASSLGPRGGQPQHF.

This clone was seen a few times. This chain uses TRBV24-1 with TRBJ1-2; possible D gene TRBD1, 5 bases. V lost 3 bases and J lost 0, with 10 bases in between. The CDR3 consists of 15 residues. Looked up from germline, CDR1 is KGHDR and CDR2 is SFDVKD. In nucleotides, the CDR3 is TGTGCCACCAGTGATCCGATGACAGCTAACTATGGCTACACCTTC. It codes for CATSDPMTANYGYTF.

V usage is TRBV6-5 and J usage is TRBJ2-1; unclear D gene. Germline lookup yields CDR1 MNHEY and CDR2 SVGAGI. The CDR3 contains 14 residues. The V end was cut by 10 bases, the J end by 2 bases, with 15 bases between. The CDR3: CATYRVPPYNEQFF. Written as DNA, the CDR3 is TGTGCCACCTATCGGGTCCCCCCCTACAATGAGCAGTTCTTC.

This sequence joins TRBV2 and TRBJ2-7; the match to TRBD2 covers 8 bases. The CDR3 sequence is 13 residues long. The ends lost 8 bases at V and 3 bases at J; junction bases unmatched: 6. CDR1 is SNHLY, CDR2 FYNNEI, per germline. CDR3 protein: CASRSGGGYEQYF. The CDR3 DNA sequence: TGTGCCAGCCGAAGCGGGGGCGGCTACGAGCAGTACTTC.

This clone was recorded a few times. The CDR3 is CATRTSGSFREQFF. CDR3 DNA sequence: TGTGCCACCAGGACTAGCGGGAGCTTCAGGGAGCAGTTCTTC. This chain joins TRBV4-2 and TRBJ2-1; 13 positions agree with TRBD2. The CDR3 covers 14 residues. CDR1 is LGHNA, CDR2 YNFKEQ, per germline. Losses at the gene ends were 10 bases for V and 10 bases for J; bases not matched to a gene: 10.

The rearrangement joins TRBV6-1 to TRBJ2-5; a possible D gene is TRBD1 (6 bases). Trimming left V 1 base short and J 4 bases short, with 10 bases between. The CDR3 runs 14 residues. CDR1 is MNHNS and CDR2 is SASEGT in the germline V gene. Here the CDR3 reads CASSEGLGGETQYF. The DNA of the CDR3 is TGTGCCAGCAGTGAAGGTTTAGGGGGAGAGACCCAGTACTTC.

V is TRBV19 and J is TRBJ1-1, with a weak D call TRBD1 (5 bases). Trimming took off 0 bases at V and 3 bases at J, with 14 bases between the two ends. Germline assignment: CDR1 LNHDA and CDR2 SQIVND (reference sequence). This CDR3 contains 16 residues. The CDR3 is CASSIDPLAGDTEAFF. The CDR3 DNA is TGTGCCAGTAGTATAGATCCACTGGCGGGGGACACTGAAGCTTTCTTT.

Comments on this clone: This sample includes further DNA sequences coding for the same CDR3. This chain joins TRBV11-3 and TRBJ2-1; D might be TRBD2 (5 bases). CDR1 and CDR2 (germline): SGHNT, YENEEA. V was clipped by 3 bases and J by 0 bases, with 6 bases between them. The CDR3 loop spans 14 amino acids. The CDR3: CASSLAGSYNEQFF. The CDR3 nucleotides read TGTGCCAGCAGCTTGGCGGGCTCCTACAATGAGCAGTTCTTC.

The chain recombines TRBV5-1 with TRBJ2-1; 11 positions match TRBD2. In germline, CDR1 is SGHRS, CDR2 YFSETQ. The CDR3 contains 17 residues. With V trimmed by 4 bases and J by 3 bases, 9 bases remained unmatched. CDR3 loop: CASSPGLLAGVYNEQFF. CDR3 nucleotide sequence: TGCGCCAGCAGCCCAGGCTTACTAGCGGGAGTCTACAATGAGCAGTTCTTC. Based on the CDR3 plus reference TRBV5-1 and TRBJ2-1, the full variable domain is KAGVTQTPRYLIKTRGQQVTLSCSPISGHRSVSWYQQTPGQGLQFLFEYFSETQRNKGNFPGRFSGRQFSNSRSEMNVSTLELGDSALYLCASSPGLLAGVYNEQFFGPGTRLTVL.

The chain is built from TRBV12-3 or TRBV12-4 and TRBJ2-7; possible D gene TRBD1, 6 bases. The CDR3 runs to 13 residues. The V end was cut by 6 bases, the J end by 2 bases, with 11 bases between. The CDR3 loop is CASRLQGTYEQYF. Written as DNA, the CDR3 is TGTGCCAGCAGGCTACAGGGCACCTACGAGCAGTACTTC.

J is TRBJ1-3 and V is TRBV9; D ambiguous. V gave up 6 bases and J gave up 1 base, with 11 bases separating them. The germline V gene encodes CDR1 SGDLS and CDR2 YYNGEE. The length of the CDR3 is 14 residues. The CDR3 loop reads CASMPGGSGNTIYF. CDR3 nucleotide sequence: TGTGCCAGCATGCCGGGTGGGTCTGGAAACACCATATATTTT.

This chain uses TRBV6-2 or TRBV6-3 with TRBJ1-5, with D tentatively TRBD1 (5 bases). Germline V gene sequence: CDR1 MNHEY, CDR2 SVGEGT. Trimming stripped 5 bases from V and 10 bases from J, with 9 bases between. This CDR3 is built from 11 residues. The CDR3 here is CASSTGHPQHF. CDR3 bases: TGTGCCAGCAGTACCGGACATCCCCAGCATTTT.

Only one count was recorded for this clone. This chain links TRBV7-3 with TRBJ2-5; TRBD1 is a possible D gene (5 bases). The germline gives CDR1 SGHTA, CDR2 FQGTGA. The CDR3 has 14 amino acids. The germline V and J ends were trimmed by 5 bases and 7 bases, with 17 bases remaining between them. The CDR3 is CASSPGGVRGTQYF. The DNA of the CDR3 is TGTGCCAGCAGCCCCGGTGGGGTAAGGGGGACCCAGTACTTC. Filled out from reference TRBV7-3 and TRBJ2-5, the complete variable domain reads GAGVSQTPSNKVTEKGKYVELRCDPISGHTALYWYRQSLGQGPEFLIYFQGTGAADDSGLPNDRFFAVRPEGSVSTLKIQRTERGDSAVYLCASSPGGVRGTQYFGPGTRLLVL.

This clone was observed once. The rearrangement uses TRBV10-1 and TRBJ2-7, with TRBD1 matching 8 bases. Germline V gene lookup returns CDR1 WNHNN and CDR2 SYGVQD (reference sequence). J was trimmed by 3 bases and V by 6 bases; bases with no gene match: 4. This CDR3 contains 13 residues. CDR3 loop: CASRAGQGYEQYF. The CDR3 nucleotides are TGCGCCAGCAGGGCCGGACAGGGCTACGAGCAGTACTTC.

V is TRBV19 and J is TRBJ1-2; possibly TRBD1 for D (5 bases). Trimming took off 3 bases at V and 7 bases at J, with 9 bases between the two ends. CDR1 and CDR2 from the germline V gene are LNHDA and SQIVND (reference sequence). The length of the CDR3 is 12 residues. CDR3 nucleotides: TGTGCCAGTAGTATCTCAGGGAGTGGCTACACCTTC. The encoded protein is CASSISGSGYTF.

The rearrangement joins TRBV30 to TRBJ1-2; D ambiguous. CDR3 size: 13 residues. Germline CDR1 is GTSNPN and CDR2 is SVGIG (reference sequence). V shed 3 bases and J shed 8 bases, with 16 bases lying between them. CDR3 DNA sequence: TGTGCCTGGAGGGTTTTAGGGCGAGGGGGCTACACCTTC. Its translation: CAWRVLGRGGYTF.

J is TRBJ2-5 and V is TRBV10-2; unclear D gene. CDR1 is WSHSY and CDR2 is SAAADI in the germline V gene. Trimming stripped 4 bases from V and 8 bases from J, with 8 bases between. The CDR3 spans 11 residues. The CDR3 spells CASSGSETQYF. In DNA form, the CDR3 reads TGCGCCAGCAGTGGAAGCGAAACCCAGTACTTC.

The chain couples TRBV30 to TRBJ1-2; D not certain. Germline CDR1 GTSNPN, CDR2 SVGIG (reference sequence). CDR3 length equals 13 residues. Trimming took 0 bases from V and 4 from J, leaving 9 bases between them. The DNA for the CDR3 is TGTGCCTGGAGTGTCGGGGATCCCTATGGCTACACCTTC. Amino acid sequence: CAWSVGDPYGYTF.

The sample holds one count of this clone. CDR3 nucleotide sequence: TGCGCCAGCAGCATTGGACGTAATCAGCCCCAGCATTTT. Translating it yields CASSIGRNQPQHF. The V gene is TRBV5-1, the J gene TRBJ1-5; D is undetermined. The ends were cut back, 4 bases at V and 4 bases at J, with 9 bases in the middle. The CDR3 is made up of 13 amino acids. The V gene's germline CDR1 is SGHRS and CDR2 YFSETQ.

The CDR3 sequence: CASSRGTTQRGDQYF. CDR3 nucleotide sequence: TGTGCCAGCAGCCGGGGGACCACTCAGCGGGGAGACCAGTACTTC. V gene TRBV5-4 combines with J gene TRBJ2-5; 7 positions match TRBD2. Germline values: CDR1 SGHNT, CDR2 YYREEE (reference sequence). The CDR3 totals 15 residues. V gave up 4 bases and J gave up 10 bases; unmatched junction bases: 16.

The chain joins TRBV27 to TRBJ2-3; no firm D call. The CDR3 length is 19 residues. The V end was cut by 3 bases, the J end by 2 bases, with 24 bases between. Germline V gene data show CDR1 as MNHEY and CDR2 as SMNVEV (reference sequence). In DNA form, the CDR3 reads TGTGCCAGCAGTTTTGAGGCTACACGTCCGGACGTTCCCACAGATACGCAGTATTTT. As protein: CASSFEATRPDVPTDTQYF.